Presented here are 26 T cell receptor beta chains from one specimen sequenced in a study of blood T cell repertoires in COVID-19. Here immunoSEQ multiplex PCR was the method, and the copy in TCRdb shows in-frame clones only, minus some. Of 250,000 to 300,000 clones in the sample, just under 90% were seen once. The sequenced material came from peripheral blood. The receptors were sampled from a woman aged 40 to 50 with acute or convalescent COVID-19.

The V call is TRBV5-5, the J call TRBJ2-5; 7 positions match TRBD2. With 6 bases clipped from V and 3 bases from J, the junction kept 5 bases outside the gene matches. CDR1 is SGHKS, CDR2 YYEKEE, per germline (reference sequence). The CDR3 is 13 residues long. Here the CDR3 reads CASTLGGEETQYF. Here the CDR3 DNA reads TGTGCCAGCACCCTGGGGGGGGAAGAGACCCAGTACTTC.

The chain is built from TRBV19 and TRBJ1-5; TRBD1 is a possible D gene (5 bases). The CDR3 is 17 residues long. Germline CDR1 reads LNHDA; CDR2 reads SQIVND (reference sequence). Trimming shortened V by 7 bases and J by 0 bases, and 19 bases separated the two germline ends. CDR3 nucleotide sequence: TGTGCCAGTAAATGGGGAAAGGGACTCGATAGCAATCAGCCCCAGCATTTT. Its protein product is CASKWGKGLDSNQPQHF. The variable domain in full, completed from reference TRBV19 and TRBJ1-5, reads DGGITQSPKYLFRKEGQNVTLSCEQNLNHDAMYWYRQDPGQGLRLIYYSQIVNDFQKGDIAEGYSVSREKKESFPLTVTSAQKNPTAFYLCASKWGKGLDSNQPQHFGDGTRLSIL.

This clone was observed a few times. The chain couples TRBV12-3 or TRBV12-4 to TRBJ1-1; no clear D gene. The CDR3 extends over 11 amino acids. V shed 5 bases and J shed 6 bases, with 7 bases lying between them. The CDR3 DNA reads as TGTGCCAGCAGTCGCCGCGCTGAAGCTTTCTTT. Translated, it gives CASSRRAEAFF.

In its sample, this clone was seen once. This sequence joins TRBV5-1 and TRBJ1-1; the D is unclear. Germline CDR1 SGHRS, CDR2 YFSETQ. The V gene lost 1 base and the J gene lost 0 bases, with 10 bases spanning the gap. The CDR3 length is 15 residues. The CDR3 DNA reads TGCGCCAGCAGCTTGAGTGGAGGCTTGAACACTGAAGCTTTCTTT. Translated, it gives CASSLSGGLNTEAFF.

V gene TRBV6-5 combines with J gene TRBJ2-3; the D gene is possibly TRBD1 (5 bases). V lost 7 bases, J lost 2 bases, and 13 bases lay in between. CDR3 length equals 14 residues. CDR1 is MNHEY and CDR2 is SVGAGI in the germline V gene. In nucleotides, the CDR3 is TGTGCCAGCAAAAAACAGGTTGTCACAGATACGCAGTATTTT. Its protein product is CASKKQVVTDTQYF.

To note about this clone: Distinct nucleotide sequences in the sample also encode this CDR3. The gene calls are TRBV5-6 and TRBJ2-1; TRBD1 aligns across 7 bases. CDR3 size: 15 residues. Losses at the gene ends were 0 bases for V and 2 bases for J; bases not matched to a gene: 2. CDR1 and CDR2 from the germline V gene are SGHDT and YYEEEE. CDR3 DNA sequence: TGTGCCAGCAGCTTGGCAGGGGGAGCCTACAATGAGCAGTTCTTC. This sequence encodes CASSLAGGAYNEQFF.

This clone was observed once. The chain links TRBV3-1 (or the pseudogene TRBV3-2) to TRBJ2-3, with D maybe TRBD2 (7 bases). V lost 4 bases to trimming and J lost 4 bases, with 15 bases between them. Germline loops: CDR1 LGHDT, CDR2 YNNKEL (reference sequence). The CDR3 totals 15 residues. The CDR3 loop reads CASSPSPGGADTQYF. DNA of the CDR3: TGTGCCAGCAGCCCATCACCGGGGGGCGCAGATACGCAGTATTTT.

This clone was recorded a few times. This chain uses TRBV6-2 or TRBV6-3 with TRBJ1-1, with 9 bases identical to TRBD1. The CDR3 has 16 amino acids. V was clipped by 2 bases and J by 5 bases; unmatched bases: 9. Germline CDR1 is MNHEY and CDR2 is SVGEGT. The CDR3 is CASSYPRDREVTEAFF. The CDR3, as DNA: TGTGCCAGCAGTTACCCCCGGGACAGGGAGGTAACTGAAGCTTTCTTT.

This sequence joins TRBV3-1 (or the pseudogene TRBV3-2) and TRBJ1-6, with 7 bases lining up with TRBD1. The ends lost 4 bases at V and 5 bases at J; junction bases unmatched: 2. This CDR3 has 14 amino acids. Germline assignment: CDR1 LGHDT and CDR2 YNNKEL (reference sequence). The CDR3 region is CASSPGTDNSPLHF. Written as DNA, the CDR3 is TGTGCCAGCAGCCCCGGGACAGATAATTCACCCCTCCACTTT.

The chain uses TRBV5-4 and TRBJ2-2; TRBD1 matches 8 bases. This CDR3 region has 16 residues. CDR1 is SGHNT and CDR2 is YYREEE in the germline V gene (reference sequence). After removal of 4 bases from V and 7 bases from J, the junction contained 12 bases not matched to a gene. CDR3 residues: CASSPWTGRMIGELFF. The DNA of the CDR3 is TGTGCCAGCAGCCCCTGGACAGGGCGAATGATCGGGGAGCTGTTTTTT. Full variable domain (rest looked up from reference TRBV5-4 and TRBJ2-2): ETGVTQSPTHLIKTRGQQVTLRCSSQSGHNTVSWYQQALGQGPQFIFQYYREEENGRGNFPPRFSGLQFPNYSSELNVNALELDDSALYLCASSPWTGRMIGELFFGEGSRLTVL.

V gene TRBV5-6 combines with J gene TRBJ2-5, with D perhaps TRBD1 (5 bases). V was shortened by 2 bases and J by 2 bases, with 10 bases between the two germline ends. The CDR3 runs 14 residues. Germline V gene data show CDR1 as SGHDT and CDR2 as YYEEEE. The CDR3 reads CASSFPTEQETQYF. Written as DNA, the CDR3 is TGTGCCAGCAGCTTCCCGACAGAGCAAGAGACCCAGTACTTC.

V gene TRBV2 combines with J gene TRBJ1-4; 11 bases align to TRBD1. Germline values: CDR1 SNHLY, CDR2 FYNNEI. After removal of 8 bases from V and 7 bases from J, the junction contained 6 bases not matched to a gene. There are 14 residues in the CDR3. This CDR3 reads CASAVGTGGEKLFF. The CDR3 bases are TGTGCCAGCGCAGTCGGGACAGGGGGTGAAAAACTGTTTTTT.

The J gene is TRBJ1-1, the V gene TRBV10-3; 8 bases line up with TRBD1. The V gene's germline CDR1 is ENHRY and CDR2 SYGVKD. The CDR3 is made up of 15 amino acids. V was pared by 6 bases and J by 0 bases, with 6 bases of the junction left unmatched. CDR3 sequence (DNA): TGTGCCATCAGGGGGACAGGAGTGATGAACACTGAAGCTTTCTTT. It is translated as CAIRGTGVMNTEAFF.

The rearrangement links TRBV2 to TRBJ1-2, with TRBD1 matching 8 bases. Trimming took 6 bases from V and 3 from J; bases not matched to a gene: 6. From germline, CDR1 is SNHLY and CDR2 FYNNEI. The CDR3 covers 14 residues. The CDR3 nucleotides read TGTGCCAGCAGAGGAGGACAGGGCTACTATGGCTACACCTTC. It translates to CASRGGQGYYGYTF.

CDR3 residues: CASSRRDIQETQYF. The CDR3 DNA sequence: TGTGCCAGCAGCCGCCGGGATATCCAAGAGACCCAGTACTTC. The chain carries TRBV7-9 and TRBJ2-5, with TRBD2 as a possible D gene (5 bases). The V gene lost 5 bases and the J gene lost 1 base, with 11 bases spanning the gap. The CDR3 length is 14 residues. The germline V gene encodes CDR1 SEHNR and CDR2 FQNEAQ (reference sequence).

A single count supports this clone. This chain links TRBV24-1 with TRBJ1-2; possible D gene TRBD1, 5 bases. Trimming left V 0 bases short and J 7 bases short, with 14 bases between. The length of the CDR3 is 15 residues. Germline V gene lookup returns CDR1 KGHDR and CDR2 SFDVKD. The DNA of the CDR3 is TGTGCCACCAGTGATTTGTTAGGGGCGTCGGGTGGCTACACCTTC. It codes for CATSDLLGASGGYTF.

CDR3 DNA sequence: TGTGCCAGCGGATCACCATCCGGACAGGGGGCTCGTGGCTACACCTTC. This translates into CASGSPSGQGARGYTF. The chain joins TRBV27 to TRBJ1-2, with 11 positions matching TRBD1. Germline-derived CDR1 and CDR2 are MNHEY and SMNVEV (reference sequence). The CDR3 spans 16 residues. With 8 bases clipped from V and 7 bases from J, the junction kept 15 bases outside the gene matches.

The genes are TRBV6-5 and TRBJ2-5; 9 bases fit TRBD1. Germline V gene data show CDR1 as MNHEY and CDR2 as SVGAGI. V dropped 6 bases and J dropped 2; count of bases not matched to a gene: 7. This CDR3 contains 15 residues. For the CDR3, the DNA is TGTGCCAGCAGGCCGGGACAGGGCTTTCAAGAGACCCAGTACTTC. It encodes CASRPGQGFQETQYF.

The CDR3 DNA reads TGTGCCATTAGGGGGTGGAATAATTCACCCCTCCACTTT. Amino acid sequence: CAIRGWNNSPLHF. The V call is TRBV2, the J call TRBJ1-6, with D possibly being TRBD1 (6 bases). CDR1 SNHLY and CDR2 FYNNEI come from the germline V gene. Deletions cut 10 bases from V and 5 bases from J, with 12 bases between. The CDR3 has 13 amino acids.

The genes are TRBV5-1 and TRBJ2-3; D not resolved. The CDR3 runs to 17 residues. With 0 bases removed from V and 2 bases from J, the gap between germline ends came to 16 bases. Germline assignment: CDR1 SGHRS and CDR2 YFSETQ. CDR3 sequence (DNA): TGCGCCAGCAGCTTGGCTAATCGAGTTACCTACACAGATACGCAGTATTTT. Translating it yields CASSLANRVTYTDTQYF.

The chain recombines TRBV2 with TRBJ2-1; possible D gene TRBD2, 6 bases. The CDR3 has 15 amino acids. V lost 6 bases, J lost 1 base, and 13 bases lay in between. Germline CDR1 and CDR2: SNHLY and FYNNEI. The CDR3 coding sequence is TGTGCCAGCAGCGACCGGAGGGCGTCCTACAATGAGCAGTTCTTC. This sequence encodes CASSDRRASYNEQFF.

V is TRBV5-4 and J is TRBJ1-2, with no clear D. The ends were cut back, 4 bases at V and 8 bases at J, with 18 bases in the middle. Per germline, CDR1 SGHNT and CDR2 YYREEE (reference sequence). This CDR3 contains 14 residues. The CDR3 region has the DNA TGTGCCAGCAGCCTTACACCAGCCTCGGGGGGCTACACCTTC. Its protein is CASSLTPASGGYTF.

CDR3 sequence: CASSPGAGGPHNEQFF. CDR3 nucleotide sequence: TGTGCCAGCAGCCCTGGGGCGGGGGGGCCCCACAATGAGCAGTTCTTC. The V call is TRBV3-1 (or the pseudogene TRBV3-2), the J call TRBJ2-1, with 9 bases lining up with TRBD2. Trimming at V came to 4 bases and at J to 5 bases, leaving 9 bases not matched to a gene. The CDR3 totals 16 residues. Germline CDR1 is LGHDT and CDR2 is YNNKEL (reference sequence).

J is TRBJ1-2 and V is TRBV12-5; the D is unclear. The CDR3 is 13 amino acids. The V gene's germline CDR1 is LGHNT and CDR2 FRNRAP. V lost 1 base and J 9 bases, leaving 12 bases between the germline ends. The CDR3 coding sequence is TGTGCTAGTGGTTTGGGACCTAGGAGTCGCTACACCTTC. This translates into CASGLGPRSRYTF.

V gene TRBV5-5 combines with J gene TRBJ1-3; D remains ambiguous. Trimming cost V 0 bases and J 3 bases, with 7 bases left between them. CDR1 SGHKS and CDR2 YYEKEE come from the germline V gene (reference sequence). The CDR3 runs 14 residues. The DNA of the CDR3 is TGTGCCAGCAGCTTGGTATACGGTGGAAACACCATATATTTT. Protein product: CASSLVYGGNTIYF.

V is TRBV5-4 and J is TRBJ2-4, with D possibly TRBD2 on 6 matching bases. This CDR3 is 15 amino acids long. The V gene's germline CDR1 is SGHNT and CDR2 YYREEE (reference sequence). Trimming removed 4 bases at V and 6 bases at J, with 17 bases between. CDR3: CASSAGPGGGNIQYF. CDR3 nucleotide sequence: TGTGCCAGCAGCGCCGGGCCTGGGGGAGGAAACATTCAGTACTTC.